This T cell receptor beta chain was sequenced during a study of cytomegalovirus exposure and HLA in healthy donors. The study's findings and limits: Later analysis associated a missense DCLRE1C variant with TCR beta V- and J-gene trimming. As confirmed in vitro, three CMV-associated chains were specific for CMV antigens.

The PCR employed 60 Vbeta primers together with 13 Jbeta primers. Produced via immunoSEQ multiplex PCR; TCRdb's table is partial and in-frame only. The sample consists of about 130,000 clones, about 82% of them appearing once. Between the trimmed V and J ends, which lost 4 bases and 1 base, there was a span of 5 bases. In germline, CDR1 is LNHDA, CDR2 SQIVND (reference sequence). This CDR3 has 13 residues. The sample holds one count of this clone. Antigen specificity is unknown. The sequencing input was PBMCs. The TCR was taken from a boy aged 5 to 17 in good health and CMV-seronegative. V and J are TRBV19 and TRBJ1-5; D unclear. The CDR3: CASSTVSNQPQHF. DNA for the CDR3: TGTGCCAGTAGTACCGTGAGCAATCAGCCCCAGCATTTT.